This is a list of T cell receptor beta chains from one sample in a study of blood T cell repertoires in COVID-19. The data were produced by immunoSEQ multiplex PCR, yet TCRdb's version contains in-frame clones alone and is incomplete. The repertoire holds 310,000 or so clones, approximately 91% seen once, with approximately 10% in the top ten. The sequenced sample was peripheral blood. The receptors come from a woman aged 25 to 39 with COVID-19, enrolled during active disease. The CDR3 runs from the conserved cysteine through the conserved F or W. A D gene is named only where the DNA matches it firmly. A row's size may be missing; if present it is once, few, many or a size class.

d_call,v_call,clone_size,j_call,cdr3_aa,cdr3_nt
.,TRBV24-1,.,TRBJ1-2,CAASTSYEGTTYGYTF,TGTGCCGCATCCACCAGTTATGAGGGGACTACCTATGGCTACACCTTC
TRBD2,TRBV6-2/TRBV6-3,.,TRBJ2-2,CASSYLREAKAGELFF,TGTGCCAGCAGTTACTTACGGGAGGCAAAGGCCGGGGAGCTGTTTTTT
TRBD2,TRBV27,.,TRBJ2-7,CASSLSKREYGSYEQYF,TGTGCCAGCAGTTTATCAAAGCGGGAGTATGGGTCCTACGAGCAGTACTTC
TRBD1,TRBV6-6,.,TRBJ1-1,CASSYESGGGNTEAFF,TGTGCCAGCAGTTACGAGTCCGGAGGGGGCAACACTGAAGCTTTCTTT
TRBD2,TRBV27,.,TRBJ2-1,CASSLGSGRNNEQFF,TGTGCCAGCAGTTTAGGGAGCGGGAGGAACAATGAGCAGTTCTTC
.,TRBV6-2/TRBV6-3,.,TRBJ2-6,CASSYPASGAGANVLTF,TGTGCCAGTAGTTACCCGGCCTCAGGGGCTGGGGCCAACGTCCTGACTTTC
TRBD2,TRBV6-2/TRBV6-3,.,TRBJ2-5,CASSYNTGTSGRETQYF,TGTGCCAGCAGTTACAACACCGGGACTAGCGGGAGAGAGACCCAGTACTTC
.,TRBV24-1,once,TRBJ2-7,CATSENRDDHEQYF,TGTGCCACCAGTGAGAACAGGGATGATCACGAGCAGTACTTC
.,TRBV18,.,TRBJ1-1,CASSPISGRSAEAFF,TGTGCCAGCTCACCCATAAGTGGCAGAAGCGCTGAAGCTTTCTTT
TRBD1,TRBV9,few,TRBJ2-2,CASSVYRDSGAGELFF,TGTGCCAGCAGCGTTTACCGGGACAGTGGGGCCGGGGAGCTGTTTTTT
TRBD2,TRBV19,.,TRBJ2-2,CASSIAGGNTGELFF,TGTGCCAGTAGTATAGCGGGAGGGAACACCGGGGAGCTGTTTTTT
.,TRBV6-1,.,TRBJ1-1,CASSEALLWGGTEAFF,TGTGCCAGCAGTGAAGCGCTTCTATGGGGGGGCACTGAAGCTTTCTTT
.,TRBV18,.,TRBJ2-7,CASSPPGLLYEQYF,TGTGCCAGCTCACCACCGGGCCTCCTCTACGAGCAGTACTTC
TRBD1,TRBV6-2/TRBV6-3,once,TRBJ1-5,CASSYSPGQVGQHF,TGTGCCAGCAGTTACTCCCCCGGACAGGTTGGGCAGCATTTT
TRBD1,TRBV5-4,.,TRBJ2-1,CASSSGTGYNGQFF,TGTGCCAGCAGCTCCGGGACAGGGTACAATGGGCAGTTCTTC
.,TRBV14,.,TRBJ1-1,CASSQDTFRTEAFF,TGTGCCAGCAGCCAAGATACTTTTAGAACTGAAGCTTTCTTT
TRBD2,TRBV30,.,TRBJ2-7,CAWSRLAGEGEQYF,TGTGCCTGGAGTCGGTTAGCGGGAGAGGGGGAGCAGTACTTC
TRBD2,TRBV15,once,TRBJ2-1,CATSKLAAGGYNEQFF,TGTGCCACCAGCAAACTAGCGGCCGGAGGGTACAATGAGCAGTTCTTC
.,TRBV4-2,.,TRBJ1-2,CASSPKGAEYLTNYGYTF,TGTGCCAGCAGCCCCAAAGGGGCAGAATACTTAACTAACTATGGCTACACCTTC
TRBD2,TRBV28,.,TRBJ2-5,CASSPFSGRSSWETQYF,TGTGCCAGCAGTCCCTTTAGCGGGAGGTCGAGTTGGGAGACCCAGTACTTC
TRBD2,TRBV4-3,few,TRBJ2-7,CASSQMREGSYEQYF,TGCGCCAGCAGCCAAATGAGGGAGGGGTCCTACGAGCAGTACTTC
TRBD1,TRBV30,.,TRBJ1-5,CAWSKLRTGNSNQPQHF,TGTGCCTGGAGTAAACTTCGGACAGGGAACAGCAATCAGCCCCAGCATTTT
TRBD2,TRBV16,.,TRBJ2-7,CASRPGLDFYEQYF,TGTGCCAGCCGACCGGGACTAGACTTTTACGAGCAGTACTTC
TRBD2,TRBV29-1,once,TRBJ2-1,CSVEILAGGLNEQFF,TGCAGCGTTGAGATCCTAGCGGGAGGGTTGAATGAGCAGTTCTTC
.,TRBV6-4,.,TRBJ2-2,CASSDSSTGELFF,TGTGCCAGCAGTGACTCTAGCACCGGGGAGCTGTTTTTT
.,TRBV7-2,.,TRBJ1-6,CASSSRTGSPLHF,TGTGCCAGCAGCTCCCGTACAGGGTCACCCCTCCACTTT
.,TRBV5-1,.,TRBJ2-6,CASSFTGIGANVLTF,TGCGCCAGCAGCTTCACAGGGATCGGGGCCAACGTCCTGACTTTC
TRBD1,TRBV10-2,few,TRBJ1-6,CASTGQGRSPLHF,TGCGCCAGTACTGGACAGGGGCGATCACCCCTCCACTTT
.,TRBV28,.,TRBJ1-5,CASSSQIQPQHF,TGTGCCAGCAGTTCCCAGATACAGCCCCAGCATTTT
.,TRBV13,.,TRBJ2-1,CASSYRVTMKQFF,TGTGCCAGCAGCTACAGGGTTACAATGAAGCAGTTCTTC
TRBD2,TRBV28,.,TRBJ2-1,CASSPNRGLAGGNNEQFF,TGTGCCAGCAGTCCAAACCGAGGACTAGCGGGAGGCAACAATGAGCAGTTCTTC
.,TRBV6-1,few,TRBJ1-5,CASSEAAEIQPQHF,TGTGCCAGCAGTGAAGCGGCGGAGATTCAGCCCCAGCATTTT
TRBD2,TRBV6-2/TRBV6-3,.,TRBJ2-7,CASSHGLAGSYEQYF,TGTGCCAGCAGCCACGGACTAGCGGGATCCTACGAGCAGTACTTC
.,TRBV24-1,.,TRBJ2-7,CATTRVVYEQYF,TGTGCCACCACCCGAGTGGTTTACGAGCAGTACTTC
.,TRBV19,.,TRBJ1-6,CASSPLRGANSPLHF,TGTGCCAGTAGCCCTCTCCGGGGGGCGAATTCACCCCTCCACTTT
TRBD1,TRBV4-1,.,TRBJ1-4,CASSRAPTGDEKLFF,TGCGCCAGCAGCCGAGCCCCGACAGGGGATGAAAAACTGTTTTTT
.,TRBV4-2,.,TRBJ2-1,CASSQGIFSGSSYNEQFF,TGTGCCAGCAGCCAAGGGATTTTTAGCGGTAGCTCCTACAATGAGCAGTTCTTC
.,TRBV27,many,TRBJ1-3,CASSSRDSGNTIYF,TGTGCCAGCAGTTCGAGGGACTCTGGAAACACCATATATTTT
.,TRBV10-1,.,TRBJ2-7,CASSVLDGDEQYF,TGCGCCAGCAGCGTACTTGACGGGGACGAGCAGTACTTC
.,TRBV19,.,TRBJ2-3,CASSRGRPDTQYF,TGTGCCAGTAGTAGGGGGAGGCCAGATACGCAGTATTTT
.,TRBV5-1,.,TRBJ1-5,CASSLSGKVNQPQHF,TGCGCCAGCAGCTTGTCGGGAAAAGTCAATCAGCCCCAGCATTTT
.,TRBV7-6,.,TRBJ1-3,CASSGQFSSSGNTIYF,TGTGCCAGCAGCGGACAGTTCTCCAGCTCTGGAAACACCATATATTTT